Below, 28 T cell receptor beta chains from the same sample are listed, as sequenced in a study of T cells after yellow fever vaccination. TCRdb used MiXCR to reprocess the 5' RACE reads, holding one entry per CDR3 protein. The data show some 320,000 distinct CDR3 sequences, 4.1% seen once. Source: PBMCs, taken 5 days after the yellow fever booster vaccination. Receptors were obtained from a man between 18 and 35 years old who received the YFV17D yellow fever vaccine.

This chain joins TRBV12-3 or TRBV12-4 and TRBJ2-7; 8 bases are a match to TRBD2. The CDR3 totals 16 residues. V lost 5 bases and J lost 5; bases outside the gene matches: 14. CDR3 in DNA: TGTGCCAGCAGTACTAAGGTGGCGGGGGGTGGCGACGAGCAGTACTTC. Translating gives CASSTKVAGGGDEQYF.

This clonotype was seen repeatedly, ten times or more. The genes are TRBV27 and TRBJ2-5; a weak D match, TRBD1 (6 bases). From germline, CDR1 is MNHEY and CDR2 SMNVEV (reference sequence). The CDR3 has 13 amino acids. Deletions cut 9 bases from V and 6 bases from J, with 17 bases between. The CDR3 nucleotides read TGTGCCAGTTCCCCACAGGGCGTACAGACCCAGTACTTC. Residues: CASSPQGVQTQYF.

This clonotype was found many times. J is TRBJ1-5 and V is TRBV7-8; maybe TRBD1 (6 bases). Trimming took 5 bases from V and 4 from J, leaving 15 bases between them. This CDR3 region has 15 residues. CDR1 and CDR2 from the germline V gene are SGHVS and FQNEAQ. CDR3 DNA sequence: TGTGCCAGCAGCATATCCGGGACACTGAATCAGCCCCAGCATTTT. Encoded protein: CASSISGTLNQPQHF.

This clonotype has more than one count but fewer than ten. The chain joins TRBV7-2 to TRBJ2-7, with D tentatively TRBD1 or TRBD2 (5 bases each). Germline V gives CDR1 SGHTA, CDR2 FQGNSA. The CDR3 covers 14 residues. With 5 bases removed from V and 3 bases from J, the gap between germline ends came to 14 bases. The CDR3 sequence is CASSAGWGNYEQYV. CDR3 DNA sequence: TGTGCCAGCAGCGCAGGATGGGGGAACTACGAGCAGTACGTC.

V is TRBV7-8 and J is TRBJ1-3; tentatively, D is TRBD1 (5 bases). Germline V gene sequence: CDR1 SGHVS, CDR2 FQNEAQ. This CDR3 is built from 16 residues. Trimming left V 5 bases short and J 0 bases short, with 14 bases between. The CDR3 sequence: CASSLHPGLSGNTIYF. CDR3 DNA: TGTGCCAGCAGCCTACACCCGGGGCTCTCTGGAAACACCATATATTTT.

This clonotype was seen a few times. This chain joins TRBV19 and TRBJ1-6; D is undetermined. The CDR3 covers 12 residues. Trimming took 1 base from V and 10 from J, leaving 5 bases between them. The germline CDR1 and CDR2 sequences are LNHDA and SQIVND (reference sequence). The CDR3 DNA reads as TGTGCCAGTAGTATAGGCGGCTCACCCCTCCACTTT. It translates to CASSIGGSPLHF.

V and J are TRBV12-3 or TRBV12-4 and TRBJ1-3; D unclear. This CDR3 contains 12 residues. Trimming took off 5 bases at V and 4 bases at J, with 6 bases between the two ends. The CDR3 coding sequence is TGTGCCAGCAGTCCACGGGGAAACACCATATATTTT. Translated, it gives CASSPRGNTIYF.

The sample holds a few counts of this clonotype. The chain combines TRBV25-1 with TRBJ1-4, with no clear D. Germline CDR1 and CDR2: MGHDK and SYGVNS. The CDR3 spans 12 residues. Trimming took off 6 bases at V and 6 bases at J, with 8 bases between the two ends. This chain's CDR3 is CASRWLDEKLFF. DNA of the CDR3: TGTGCCAGCAGGTGGCTAGATGAAAAACTGTTTTTT.

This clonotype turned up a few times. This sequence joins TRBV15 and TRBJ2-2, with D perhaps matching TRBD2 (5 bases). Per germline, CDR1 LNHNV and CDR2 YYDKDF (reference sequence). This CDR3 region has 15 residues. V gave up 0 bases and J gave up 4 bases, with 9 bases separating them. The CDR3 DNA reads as TGTGCCACCAGCAGAGATCGCGGAGGCACCGGGGAGCTGTTTTTT. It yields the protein CATSRDRGGTGELFF.

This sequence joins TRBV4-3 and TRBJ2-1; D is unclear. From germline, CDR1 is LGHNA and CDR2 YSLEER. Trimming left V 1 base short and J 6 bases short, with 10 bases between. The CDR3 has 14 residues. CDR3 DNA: TGCGCCAGCAGCCAAGTCATCACCGCCAATGAGCAGTTCTTC. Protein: CASSQVITANEQFF.

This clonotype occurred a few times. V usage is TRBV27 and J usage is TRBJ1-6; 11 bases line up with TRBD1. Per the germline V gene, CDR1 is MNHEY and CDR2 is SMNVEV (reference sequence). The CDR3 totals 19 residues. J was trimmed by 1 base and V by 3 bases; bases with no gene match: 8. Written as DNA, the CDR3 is TGTGCCAGCAGTTTTAGGACAGGGGGCACTTGGTCCTATAATTCACCCCTCCACTTT. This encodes CASSFRTGGTWSYNSPLHF.

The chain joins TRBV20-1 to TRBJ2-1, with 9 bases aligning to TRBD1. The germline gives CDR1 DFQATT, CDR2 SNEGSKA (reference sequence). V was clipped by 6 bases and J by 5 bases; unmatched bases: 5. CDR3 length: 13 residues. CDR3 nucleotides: TGCAGTGCCCGGGACAGGGAGAACAATGAGCAGTTCTTC. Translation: CSARDRENNEQFF.

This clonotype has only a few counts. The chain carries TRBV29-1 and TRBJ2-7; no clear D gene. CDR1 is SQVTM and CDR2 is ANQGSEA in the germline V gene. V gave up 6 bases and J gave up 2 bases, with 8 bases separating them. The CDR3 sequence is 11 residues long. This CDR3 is CSVSLPYEQYF. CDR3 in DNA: TGCAGCGTGTCCCTTCCCTACGAGCAGTACTTC.

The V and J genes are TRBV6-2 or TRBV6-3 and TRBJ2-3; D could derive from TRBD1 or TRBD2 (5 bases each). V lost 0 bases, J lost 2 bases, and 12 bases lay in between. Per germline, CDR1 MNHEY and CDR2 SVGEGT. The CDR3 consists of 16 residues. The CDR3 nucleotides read TGTGCCAGCAGTTACTCGGGACCGCCCGACACAGATACGCAGTATTTT. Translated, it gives CASSYSGPPDTDTQYF.

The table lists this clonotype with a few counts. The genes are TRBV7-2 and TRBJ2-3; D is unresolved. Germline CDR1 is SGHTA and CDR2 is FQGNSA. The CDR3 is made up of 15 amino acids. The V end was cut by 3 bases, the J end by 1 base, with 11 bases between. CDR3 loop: CASSLRFWGTDTQYF. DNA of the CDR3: TGTGCCAGCAGCTTGAGATTTTGGGGCACAGATACGCAGTATTTT.

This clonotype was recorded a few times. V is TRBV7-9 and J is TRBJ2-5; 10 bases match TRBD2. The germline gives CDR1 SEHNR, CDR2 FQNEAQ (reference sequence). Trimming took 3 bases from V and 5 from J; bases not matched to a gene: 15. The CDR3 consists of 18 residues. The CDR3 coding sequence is TGTGCCAGCAGCTTTCGAACTACTAGCGGGGAGACCTCGGAGACCCAGTACTTC. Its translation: CASSFRTTSGETSETQYF.

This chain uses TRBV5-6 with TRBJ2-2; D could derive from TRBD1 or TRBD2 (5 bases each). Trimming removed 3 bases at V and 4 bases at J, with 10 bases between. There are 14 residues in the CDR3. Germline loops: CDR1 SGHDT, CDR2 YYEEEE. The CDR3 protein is CASSWGYGTGELFF. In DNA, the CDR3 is TGTGCCAGCAGCTGGGGGTACGGCACCGGGGAGCTGTTTTTT.

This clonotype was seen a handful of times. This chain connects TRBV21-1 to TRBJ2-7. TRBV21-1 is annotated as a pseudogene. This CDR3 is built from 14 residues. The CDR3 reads CASSTGDGPYEQYV. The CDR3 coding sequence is TGTGCCAGCAGCACAGGGGATGGTCCCTACGAGCAGTACGTC.

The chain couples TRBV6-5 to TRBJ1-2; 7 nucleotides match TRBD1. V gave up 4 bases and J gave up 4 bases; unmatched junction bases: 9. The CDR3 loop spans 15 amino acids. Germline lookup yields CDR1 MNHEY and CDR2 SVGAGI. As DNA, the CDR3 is TGTGCCAGCAGTTTCCGACAGGGTGATATCTATGGCTACACCTTC. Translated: CASSFRQGDIYGYTF.

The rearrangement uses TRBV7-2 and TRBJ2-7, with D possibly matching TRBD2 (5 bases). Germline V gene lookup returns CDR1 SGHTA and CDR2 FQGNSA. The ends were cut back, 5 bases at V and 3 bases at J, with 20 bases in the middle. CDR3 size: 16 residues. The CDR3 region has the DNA TGTGCCAGCAGCCCCCACTTTCCCGGGGTTAACTACGAGCAGTACTTC. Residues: CASSPHFPGVNYEQYF.

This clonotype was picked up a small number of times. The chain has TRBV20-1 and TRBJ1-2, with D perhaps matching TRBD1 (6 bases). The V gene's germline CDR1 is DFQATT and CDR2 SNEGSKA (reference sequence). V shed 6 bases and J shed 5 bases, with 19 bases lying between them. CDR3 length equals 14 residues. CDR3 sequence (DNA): TGCAGTGCCCCCACGGGGGCAGGGCCATATGGCTACACCTTC. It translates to CSAPTGAGPYGYTF.

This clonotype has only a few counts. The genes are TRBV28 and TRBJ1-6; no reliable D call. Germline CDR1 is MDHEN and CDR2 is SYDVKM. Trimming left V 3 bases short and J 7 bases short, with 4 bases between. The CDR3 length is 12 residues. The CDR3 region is CASSLANSPLHF. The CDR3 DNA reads TGTGCCAGCAGTTTGGCCAATTCACCCCTCCACTTT.

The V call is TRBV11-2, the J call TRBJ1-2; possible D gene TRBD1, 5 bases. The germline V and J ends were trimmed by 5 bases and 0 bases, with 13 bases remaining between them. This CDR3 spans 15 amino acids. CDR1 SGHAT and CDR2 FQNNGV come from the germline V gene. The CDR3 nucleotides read TGTGCCAGCAGCCGCATGGCAGGGTCTAACTATGGCTACACCTTC. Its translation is CASSRMAGSNYGYTF.

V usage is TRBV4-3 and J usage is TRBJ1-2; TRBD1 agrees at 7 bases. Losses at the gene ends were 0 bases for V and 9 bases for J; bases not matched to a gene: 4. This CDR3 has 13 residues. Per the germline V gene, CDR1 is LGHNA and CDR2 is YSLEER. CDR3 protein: CASSQETGASYTF. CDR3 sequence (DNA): TGCGCCAGCAGCCAAGAAACAGGGGCTAGCTACACCTTC.

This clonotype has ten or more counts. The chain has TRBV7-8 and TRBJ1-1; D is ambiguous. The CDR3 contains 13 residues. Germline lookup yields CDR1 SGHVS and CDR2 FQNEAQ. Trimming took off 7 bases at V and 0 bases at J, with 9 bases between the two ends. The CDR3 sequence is CASKKGMNTEAFF. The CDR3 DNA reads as TGTGCCAGCAAAAAGGGCATGAACACTGAAGCTTTCTTT.

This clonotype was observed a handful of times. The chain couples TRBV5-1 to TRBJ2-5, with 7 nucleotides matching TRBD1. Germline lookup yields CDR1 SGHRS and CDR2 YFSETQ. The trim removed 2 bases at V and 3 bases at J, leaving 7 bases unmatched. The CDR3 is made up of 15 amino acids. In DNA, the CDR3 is TGCGCCAGCAGCTTTACCCAGGGACAGAAAGAGACCCAGTACTTC. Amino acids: CASSFTQGQKETQYF.

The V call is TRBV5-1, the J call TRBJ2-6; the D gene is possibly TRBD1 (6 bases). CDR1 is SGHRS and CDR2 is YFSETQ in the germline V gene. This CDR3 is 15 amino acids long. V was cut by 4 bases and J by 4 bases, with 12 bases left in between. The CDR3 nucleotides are TGCGCCAGCAGCGACACAGGGACAGGGGCCAACGTCCTGACTTTC. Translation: CASSDTGTGANVLTF.

CDR3: CASSQVWAGGPRPQHF. CDR3 nucleotides: TGCGCCAGCAGCCAAGTTTGGGCCGGGGGGCCGCGGCCCCAGCATTTT. The chain has TRBV4-1 and TRBJ1-5; perhaps TRBD1 as D (6 bases). V gave up 1 base and J gave up 9 bases, with 19 bases separating them. CDR3 length: 16 amino acids. The germline CDR1 and CDR2 sequences are MGHRA and YSYEKL.